These 10 T cell receptor beta chains came from one sample sequenced in a study of neurological immune-mediated disorders. TCRdb called the 5' RACE reads again in MiXCR, with one record for every CDR3 protein. The sample has 95,000 to 110,000 distinct CDR3 sequences, roughly a tenth seen once; the top ten hold around 3.1%. Time point specified: longitudinal time-point 3. The sequencing input was PBMCs. Every receptor here comes from a female donor with HTLV-1-associated myelopathy (HAM/TSP).

This clonotype has ten or more counts. The rearrangement joins TRBV20-1 to TRBJ2-3; 12 bases line up with TRBD2. The CDR3 has 15 residues. CDR1 and CDR2 (germline): DFQATT, SNEGSKA (reference sequence). The V segment lost 6 bases and the J segment 6 bases; nucleotides outside the gene matches: 10. CDR3 nucleotides: TGCAGTGCGGGCCGACTAGCGGGGGCTCCTGATACGCAGTATTTT. Translated, it gives CSAGRLAGAPDTQYF.

At least ten counts were recorded for this clonotype. V is TRBV28 and J is TRBJ2-3, with TRBD2 as a possible D gene (5 bases). The germline V and J ends were trimmed by 7 bases and 2 bases, with 10 bases remaining between them. The CDR3 is 13 residues long. Germline V CDR1 and CDR2: MDHEN, SYDVKM. The CDR3 sequence: CASKWGATDTQYF. The CDR3 coding sequence is TGTGCCAGCAAGTGGGGAGCCACAGATACGCAGTATTTT.

This clonotype was observed many times. The gene calls are TRBV20-1 and TRBJ1-2; D is perhaps TRBD1 (6 bases). The germline V gene has CDR1 DFQATT and CDR2 SNEGSKA (reference sequence). V lost 5 bases to trimming and J lost 5 bases, with 12 bases between them. The CDR3 is 12 residues long. CDR3 in amino acids: CSAEGHRYGYTF. The CDR3, as DNA: TGCAGTGCTGAGGGACACCGGTATGGCTACACCTTC.

The sample holds many counts of this clonotype. This chain links TRBV7-2 with TRBJ2-5, with 9 positions matching TRBD2. J was trimmed by 7 bases and V by 5 bases; bases with no gene match: 11. CDR1 is SGHTA, CDR2 FQGNSA, per germline. This CDR3 region has 15 residues. Here the CDR3 DNA reads TGTGCCAGCAGCCCAACTAGCGGGCGGTCAGTGACCCAGTACTTC. Protein product: CASSPTSGRSVTQYF.

This clonotype occurred many times. This rearrangement joins TRBV24-1 to TRBJ2-2; tentatively, D is TRBD1 (6 bases). The length of the CDR3 is 14 residues. V was shortened by 11 bases and J by 1 base, with 13 bases between the two germline ends. CDR1 is KGHDR, CDR2 SFDVKD, per germline. The CDR3 sequence: CASRGEGNTGELFF. CDR3 in DNA: TGTGCCAGCAGGGGCGAAGGGAACACCGGGGAGCTGTTTTTT.

In its sample, this clonotype was seen many times. The rearrangement joins TRBV24-1 to TRBJ2-2; a weak D match, TRBD1 (5 bases). Between the trimmed V and J ends, which lost 4 bases and 4 bases, there was a span of 18 bases. The CDR3 covers 17 residues. In germline, CDR1 is KGHDR, CDR2 SFDVKD. For the CDR3, the DNA is TGTGCCACCAGTGACCAACGTGGGGCCTATGCCACCGGGGAGCTGTTTTTT. It codes for CATSDQRGAYATGELFF.

Ten or more counts support this clonotype. The gene calls are TRBV27 and TRBJ2-7; 8 positions match TRBD1. The junction had 10 bases not matched to a gene; V was cut back by 5 bases and J by 4 bases. The V gene's germline CDR1 is MNHEY and CDR2 SMNVEV (reference sequence). The CDR3 has 15 amino acids. This chain's CDR3 is CASSPMDRALYEQYF. As DNA, the CDR3 is TGTGCCAGCAGTCCAATGGACAGGGCATTGTACGAGCAGTACTTC.

At least ten counts were recorded for this clonotype. The chain uses TRBV20-1 and TRBJ1-1; 8 bases line up with TRBD1. The germline V gene has CDR1 DFQATT and CDR2 SNEGSKA (reference sequence). The length of the CDR3 is 13 residues. V dropped 4 bases and J dropped 0; count of bases not matched to a gene: 1. This CDR3 is CSATTGVNTEAFF. The CDR3 nucleotides read TGCAGTGCTACGACAGGGGTGAACACTGAAGCTTTCTTT.

This clonotype was counted only a few times. This may arise from a read error, as a much more abundant clone is one base away. The V and J genes are TRBV5-1 and TRBJ1-5, with 10 bases matching TRBD1. The J segment lost 8 bases and the V segment lost 4 bases, leaving 6 bases of the junction unmatched. The CDR3 has 14 amino acids. Germline loops: CDR1 SGHRS, CDR2 YFSETQ. This CDR3 reads CASSRGTGDKPQHF. The CDR3 region has the DNA TGCGCCAGCAGCCGGGGGACAGGGGATAAGCCCCAGCATTTT.

This clonotype was counted a few times. This rearrangement joins TRBV20-1 to TRBJ1-5; the D gene is possibly TRBD1 (5 bases). The CDR3 covers 14 residues. CDR1 DFQATT and CDR2 SNEGSKA come from the germline V gene (reference sequence). Between the trimmed V and J ends, which lost 0 bases and 6 bases, there was a span of 12 bases. CDR3 sequence: CSARDRRGGQPQHF. DNA of the CDR3: TGCAGTGCTAGAGATCGAAGGGGAGGTCAGCCCCAGCATTTT.